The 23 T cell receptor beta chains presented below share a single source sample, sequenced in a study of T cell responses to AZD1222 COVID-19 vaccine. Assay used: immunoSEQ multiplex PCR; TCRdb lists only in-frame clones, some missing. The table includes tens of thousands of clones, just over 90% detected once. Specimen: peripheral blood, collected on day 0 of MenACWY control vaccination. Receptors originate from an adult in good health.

This CDR3 reads CASSDTGQGNIQYF. The CDR3 bases are TGTGCCAGCAGTGATACGGGACAGGGTAACATTCAGTACTTC. The chain links TRBV25-1 to TRBJ2-4; TRBD1 matches at 9 bases. Germline CDR1 MGHDK, CDR2 SYGVNS. Unmatched junction bases numbered 4, after V lost 3 bases and J lost 7 bases. The CDR3 length is 14 residues.

The DNA of the CDR3 is TGTGCCAGCAGCCCAACGGCTGGGGGGAATTGGGGAAAGACTGAAGCTTTCTTT. This sequence encodes CASSPTAGGNWGKTEAFF. This sequence joins TRBV7-2 and TRBJ1-1; tentative D call: TRBD1 (5 bases). CDR3 size: 18 residues. V was pared by 5 bases and J by 5 bases, with 27 bases between. CDR1 SGHTA and CDR2 FQGNSA come from the germline V gene.

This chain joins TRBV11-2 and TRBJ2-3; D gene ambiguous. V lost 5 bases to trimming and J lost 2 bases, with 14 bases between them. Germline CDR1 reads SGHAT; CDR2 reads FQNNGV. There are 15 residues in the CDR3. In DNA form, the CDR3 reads TGTGCCAGCAGCGAACAGCGACCCCCCACAGATACGCAGTATTTT. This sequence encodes CASSEQRPPTDTQYF.

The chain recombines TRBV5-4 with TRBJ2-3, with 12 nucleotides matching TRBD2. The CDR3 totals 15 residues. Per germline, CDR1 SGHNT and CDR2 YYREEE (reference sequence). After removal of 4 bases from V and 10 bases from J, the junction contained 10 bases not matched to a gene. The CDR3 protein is CASSVGTSGLAAQYF. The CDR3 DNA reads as TGTGCCAGCAGCGTTGGGACTAGCGGGCTCGCGGCGCAGTATTTT.

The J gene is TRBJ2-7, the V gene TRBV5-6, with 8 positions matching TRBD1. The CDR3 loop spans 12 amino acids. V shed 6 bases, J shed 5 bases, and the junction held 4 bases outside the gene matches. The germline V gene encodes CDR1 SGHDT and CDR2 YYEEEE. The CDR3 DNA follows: TGTGCCAGCACTAGGACAGGGAACGAGCAGTACTTC. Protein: CASTRTGNEQYF.

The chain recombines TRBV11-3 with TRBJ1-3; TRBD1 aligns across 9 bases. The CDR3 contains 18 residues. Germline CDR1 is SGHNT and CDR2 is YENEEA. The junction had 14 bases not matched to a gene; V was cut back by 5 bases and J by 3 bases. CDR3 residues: CASSEHSGTGIDGNTIYF. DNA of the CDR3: TGTGCCAGCAGCGAACACTCCGGGACAGGGATCGATGGAAACACCATATATTTT.

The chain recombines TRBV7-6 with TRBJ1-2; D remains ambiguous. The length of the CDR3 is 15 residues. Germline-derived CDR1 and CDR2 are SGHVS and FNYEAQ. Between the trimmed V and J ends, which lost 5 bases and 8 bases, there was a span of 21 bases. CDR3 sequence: CASSPLTRGPVGYTF. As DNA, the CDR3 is TGTGCCAGCAGCCCCCTTACGCGTGGGCCCGTAGGCTACACCTTC.

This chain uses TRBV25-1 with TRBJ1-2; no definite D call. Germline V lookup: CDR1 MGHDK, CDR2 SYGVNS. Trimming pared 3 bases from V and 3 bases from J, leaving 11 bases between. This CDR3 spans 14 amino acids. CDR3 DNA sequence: TGTGCCAGCAGTGAGCTTGGGTCCCACTATGGCTACACCTTC. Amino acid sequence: CASSELGSHYGYTF.

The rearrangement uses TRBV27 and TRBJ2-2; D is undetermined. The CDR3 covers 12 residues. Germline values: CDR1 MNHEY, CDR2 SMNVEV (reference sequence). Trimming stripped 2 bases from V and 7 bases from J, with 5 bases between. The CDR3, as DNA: TGTGCCAGCAGTTTAGGAGTCGGGGAGCTGTTTTTT. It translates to CASSLGVGELFF.

The CDR3 nucleotides are TGTGCCAGCAGCATACGACAGGGGAAGGGTGAAAAACTGTTTTTT. Translation gives CASSIRQGKGEKLFF. This chain uses TRBV5-4 with TRBJ1-4; 8 bases line up with TRBD1. From germline, CDR1 is SGHNT and CDR2 YYREEE (reference sequence). CDR3 length: 15 residues. J was trimmed by 7 bases and V by 4 bases; bases with no gene match: 9.

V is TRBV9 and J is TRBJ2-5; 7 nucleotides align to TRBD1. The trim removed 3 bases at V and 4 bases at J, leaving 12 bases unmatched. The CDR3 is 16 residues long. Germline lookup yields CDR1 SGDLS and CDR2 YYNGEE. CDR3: CASSATGQGDGETQYF. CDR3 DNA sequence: TGTGCCAGCAGCGCCACGGGGCAGGGGGACGGAGAGACCCAGTACTTC.

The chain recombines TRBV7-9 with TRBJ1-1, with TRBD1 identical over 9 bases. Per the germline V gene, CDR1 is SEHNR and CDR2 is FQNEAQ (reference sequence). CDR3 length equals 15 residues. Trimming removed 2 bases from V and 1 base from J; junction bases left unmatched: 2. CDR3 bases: TGTGCCAGCAGCTTAAGACAGGGGGGGAACACTGAAGCTTTCTTT. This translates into CASSLRQGGNTEAFF.

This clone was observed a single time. The DNA for the CDR3 is TGTGCCAGTACCCGGAGGGGGGCTGCAACTAATGAAAAACTGTTTTTT. It encodes CASTRRGAATNEKLFF. This chain links TRBV19 with TRBJ1-4, with D possibly being TRBD1 (6 bases). Trimming removed 7 bases from V and 0 bases from J, with 15 bases in between. Germline CDR1 LNHDA, CDR2 SQIVND (reference sequence). CDR3 size: 16 residues.

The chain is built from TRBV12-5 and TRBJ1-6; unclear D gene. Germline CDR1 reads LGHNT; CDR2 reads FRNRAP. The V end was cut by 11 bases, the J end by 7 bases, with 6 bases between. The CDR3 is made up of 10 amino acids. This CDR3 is CASQNSPLHF. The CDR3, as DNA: TGTGCTTCCCAGAATTCACCCCTCCACTTT.

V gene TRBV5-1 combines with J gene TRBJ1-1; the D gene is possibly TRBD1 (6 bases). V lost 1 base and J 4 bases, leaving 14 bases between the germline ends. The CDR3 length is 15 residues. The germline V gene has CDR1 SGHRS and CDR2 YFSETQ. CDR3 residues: CASSLLSGAGTEAFF. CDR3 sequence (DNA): TGCGCCAGCAGCTTGCTGTCGGGGGCCGGCACTGAAGCTTTCTTT.

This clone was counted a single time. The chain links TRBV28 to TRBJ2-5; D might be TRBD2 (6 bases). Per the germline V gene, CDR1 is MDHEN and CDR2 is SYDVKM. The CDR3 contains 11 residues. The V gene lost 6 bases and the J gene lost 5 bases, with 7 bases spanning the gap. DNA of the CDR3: TGTGCCAGCAGCCGGGGGGAGACCCAGTACTTC. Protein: CASSRGETQYF.

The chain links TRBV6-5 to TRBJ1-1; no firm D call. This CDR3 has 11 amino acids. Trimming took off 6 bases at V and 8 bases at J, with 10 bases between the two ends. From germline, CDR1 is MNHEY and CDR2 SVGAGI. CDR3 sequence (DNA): TGTGCCAGCAGCAGCAACCGCGAAGCTTTCTTT. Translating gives CASSSNREAFF.

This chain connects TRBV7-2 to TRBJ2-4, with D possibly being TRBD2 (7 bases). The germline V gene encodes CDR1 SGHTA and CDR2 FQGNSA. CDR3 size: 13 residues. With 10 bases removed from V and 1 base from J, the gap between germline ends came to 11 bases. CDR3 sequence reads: CATKGGAKNIQYF. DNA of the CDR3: TGTGCCACCAAGGGGGGGGCCAAAAACATTCAGTACTTC.

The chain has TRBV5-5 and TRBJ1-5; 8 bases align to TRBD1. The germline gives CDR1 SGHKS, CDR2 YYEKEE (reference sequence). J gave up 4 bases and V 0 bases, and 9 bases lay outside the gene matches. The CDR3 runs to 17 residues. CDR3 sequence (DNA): TGTGCCAGCAGCTTGGATTTGGCAGGGGGCCCAAATCAGCCCCAGCATTTT. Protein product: CASSLDLAGGPNQPQHF.

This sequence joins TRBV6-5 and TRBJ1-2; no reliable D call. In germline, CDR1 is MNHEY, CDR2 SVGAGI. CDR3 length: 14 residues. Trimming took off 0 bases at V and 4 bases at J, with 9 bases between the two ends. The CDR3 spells CASSYSEGIYGYTF. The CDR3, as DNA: TGTGCCAGCAGTTACTCGGAAGGGATCTATGGCTACACCTTC.

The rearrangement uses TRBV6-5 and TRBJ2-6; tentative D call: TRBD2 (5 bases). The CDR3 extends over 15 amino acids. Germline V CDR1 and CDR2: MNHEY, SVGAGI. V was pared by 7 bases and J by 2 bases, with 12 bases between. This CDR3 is CASTEGQTGANVLTF. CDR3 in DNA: TGTGCCAGCACCGAGGGTCAGACTGGGGCCAACGTCCTGACTTTC.

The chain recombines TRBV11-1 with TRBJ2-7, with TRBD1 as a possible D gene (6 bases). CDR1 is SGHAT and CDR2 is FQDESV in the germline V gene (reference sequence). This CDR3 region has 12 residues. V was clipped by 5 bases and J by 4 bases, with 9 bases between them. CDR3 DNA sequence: TGTGCCAGCAGCCCGGGACATTACGAGCAGTACTTC. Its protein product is CASSPGHYEQYF. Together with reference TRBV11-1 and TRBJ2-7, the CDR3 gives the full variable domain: EAEVAQSPRYKITEKSQAVAFWCDPISGHATLYWYRQILGQGPELLVQFQDESVVDDSQLPKDRFSAERLKGVDSTLKIQPAELGDSAMYLCASSPGHYEQYFGPGTRLTVT.

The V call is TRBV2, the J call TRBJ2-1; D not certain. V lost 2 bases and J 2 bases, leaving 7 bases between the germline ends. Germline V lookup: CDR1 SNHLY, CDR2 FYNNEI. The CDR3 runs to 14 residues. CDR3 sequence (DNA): TGTGCCAGCAGTGAACGTGGGCCCTACAATGAGCAGTTCTTC. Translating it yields CASSERGPYNEQFF.